This TCR beta chain was retrieved from a study of blood T cell repertoires in COVID-19. Study context: Researchers got acute and convalescent COVID-19 samples from the United States, Italy and Spain.

Original handling: Amplification from reference gene primers served as the basis for estimated nucleated cell counts. Sequencing was performed with immunoSEQ multiplex PCR; in TCRdb, only in-frame clones are kept and a portion is missing. V and J calls and clone size are as listed in that table; D and trimming were resolved from the DNA. The sample consists of roughly 260,000 clones, around 87% of them appearing once. The clonotype originates from a woman aged 50 to 60 who had recovered from COVID-19. Sequencing input: peripheral blood.

The CDR3 bases are TGTGCCAGCAGCGTAGTGTCCGGGGGAAATTCACCCCTCCACTTT. Amino acid sequence: CASSVVSGGNSPLHF. The chain combines TRBV9 with TRBJ1-6, with a possible D match to TRBD1 (5 bases). Trimming cost V 0 bases and J 7 bases, with 11 bases left between them. CDR3 size: 15 residues. Germline V lookup: CDR1 SGDLS, CDR2 YYNGEE.